This TCR beta chain came from a study of vaccination effects on CD4 cells after COVID-19. Overall study context: Post-vaccine draws lagged the second dose by a median of 72 days.

As to this clone: Its antigen remains unidentified.

TCRdb's table, derived via immunoSEQ multiplex PCR, lists solely in-frame clones and lacks some. The sample has around 14,000 clones; around 72% are singletons. In germline, CDR1 is KGHSH, CDR2 LQKENI. The length of the CDR3 is 16 residues. Deletions cut 3 bases from V and 4 bases from J, with 18 bases between. ViraFEST used viral peptide pools to expand antigen-specific CD4+ T cells before sequencing. Having been cultured for around nine days, the cells underwent CD4+ T cell isolation. Participants completed two doses of the BNT162b2 or mRNA-1273 vaccine. Recipients of the vaccine had no prior SARS-CoV-2 infection and negative nucleocapsid antibodies. Researchers reported culturing more than 1.5 million PBMC in each well, adding about 11 IU/ml IL-2 and approximately 10 ug/ml peptides. Cells had half their medium changed to IL-2 medium on days 3 and 7.

The source is a human donor who received a COVID-19 vaccine. The sample was CD4+ T cells from PBMCs cultured with SARS-CoV-2 spike peptides, taken after COVID-19 vaccination. The chain employs TRBV18 and TRBJ1-1; possibly TRBD1 for D (6 bases). As DNA, the CDR3 is TGTGCCAGCTCACCTGCGACGGGACAAAAATCCACTGAAGCTTTCTTT. This translates into CASSPATGQKSTEAFF.